This is a list of T cell receptor beta chains from one sample in a study of T cells expressing NK-cell markers. TCRdb re-called the 5' RACE reads and shows each CDR3 protein once, DNA omitted. Its table lists a few hundred thousand distinct CDR3 sequences. What was sequenced was blood T cells: a sorted CD56 or NKG2C T cell subset, CD4+ or CD8+ T cells, or bulk PBMC T cells (not recorded which). The receptors shown here come from a man between 18 and 35 years old in good health. CDR3s include the opening cysteine and the closing phenylalanine or tryptophan.

j_call: TRBJ2-1
v_call: TRBV24-1
cdr3_aa: CATSDSGQGQHEQFF

j_call: TRBJ2-2
v_call: TRBV7-9
cdr3_aa: CASSPRQVSGELFF

j_call: TRBJ2-2
v_call: TRBV20-1
cdr3_aa: CSAPDPLDAGELFF

j_call: TRBJ1-1
v_call: TRBV12-3/TRBV12-4
cdr3_aa: CASSLDARDRQAFF

j_call: TRBJ1-5
v_call: TRBV5-6
cdr3_aa: CASSSYNQPQHF

j_call: TRBJ2-4
v_call: TRBV12-3/TRBV12-4
cdr3_aa: CASRGTSKNIQYF

j_call: TRBJ1-3
v_call: TRBV14
cdr3_aa: CASSQRNPTNTIYF

j_call: TRBJ2-5
v_call: TRBV6-5
cdr3_aa: CASSPGTSYQETQYF

j_call: TRBJ2-1
v_call: TRBV5-1
cdr3_aa: CASGGTSEPRNEQFF

j_call: TRBJ2-1
v_call: TRBV6-1
cdr3_aa: CASSATSGRASLEQFF

j_call: TRBJ1-4
v_call: TRBV14
cdr3_aa: CASSPDGKEKLFF

j_call: TRBJ2-1
v_call: TRBV12-3/TRBV12-4
cdr3_aa: CASSSSGSSDEQFF

j_call: TRBJ2-1
v_call: TRBV7-9
cdr3_aa: CASSFPMGRDGVWGLNEQFF

j_call: TRBJ2-6
v_call: TRBV20-1
cdr3_aa: CSAYDPRSGANVLTF

j_call: TRBJ2-1
v_call: TRBV27
cdr3_aa: CASSKGTGVTYNEQFF

j_call: TRBJ2-1
v_call: TRBV12-5
cdr3_aa: CASGLSLLAGDFNEQFF

j_call: TRBJ1-1
v_call: TRBV5-6
cdr3_aa: CASSLLPDSEAFF

j_call: TRBJ2-1
v_call: TRBV29-1
cdr3_aa: CSVEAYGQGRDEQFF

j_call: TRBJ2-7
v_call: TRBV29-1
cdr3_aa: CSVGTRLRDYEQYF

j_call: TRBJ2-7
v_call: TRBV20-1
cdr3_aa: CSARRTGVYEQYF

j_call: TRBJ1-1
v_call: TRBV6-5
cdr3_aa: CASSYSRVLNTEAFF

j_call: TRBJ2-1
v_call: TRBV7-6
cdr3_aa: CASSSGTSGREQFF

j_call: TRBJ1-3
v_call: TRBV28
cdr3_aa: CASSSGGAFPSGNTIYF

j_call: TRBJ1-2
v_call: TRBV28
cdr3_aa: CASSSDTQVGNYGYTF

j_call: TRBJ2-3
v_call: TRBV5-1
cdr3_aa: CASSLPGGTDTQYF

j_call: TRBJ2-7
v_call: TRBV4-2
cdr3_aa: CASSQGEDYEQYF

j_call: TRBJ1-5
v_call: TRBV12-3/TRBV12-4
cdr3_aa: CASSFAGGARGQPQHF

j_call: TRBJ2-7
v_call: TRBV5-1
cdr3_aa: CASSLSRRATYEQYF

j_call: TRBJ2-5
v_call: TRBV30
cdr3_aa: CAWSTGRRVGETQYF

j_call: TRBJ2-3
v_call: TRBV20-1
cdr3_aa: CSVTGLAGATQYF

j_call: TRBJ2-1
v_call: TRBV5-1
cdr3_aa: CATRKTAAKSSYNEQFF

j_call: TRBJ2-7
v_call: TRBV29-1
cdr3_aa: CSAVTSTLTYEQYF

j_call: TRBJ2-1
v_call: TRBV7-9
cdr3_aa: CASSGSGTGQNNEQFF

j_call: TRBJ1-1
v_call: TRBV12-3/TRBV12-4
cdr3_aa: CASRRQGPAEAFF

j_call: TRBJ2-7
v_call: TRBV14
cdr3_aa: CASSQGTGPYYEQYF

j_call: TRBJ2-1
v_call: TRBV7-3
cdr3_aa: CASSLNGDTPPNEQFF

j_call: TRBJ1-2
v_call: TRBV5-1
cdr3_aa: CASSLGGSRGYTF

j_call: TRBJ2-7
v_call: TRBV7-2
cdr3_aa: CASSSPTAKGWEQYF

j_call: TRBJ1-2
v_call: TRBV5-1
cdr3_aa: CASSLDRGATNYGYTF

j_call: TRBJ2-1
v_call: TRBV14
cdr3_aa: CASSLRPGANYNEQFF